Listed below are T cell receptor beta chains from one sample, sequenced in a study of blood T cells in healthy people across ages. TCRdb itself ran the 5' RACE reads through MiXCR, one entry per CDR3 protein. The table records over 1,500,000 distinct CDR3 sequences, roughly 43% of them present only once. The material sequenced was blood. The receptors were sampled from a human donor in good health. Each CDR3 is given with its conserved first and last residue. Each record gives: CDR3 protein, V gene, J gene.

CDR3 protein: CATSEGWGQPQHF
V gene: TRBV24-1
J gene: TRBJ1-5

CDR3 protein: CASSLTGDSSPLHF
V gene: TRBV3-1
J gene: TRBJ1-6

CDR3 protein: CSARVWNIQYF
V gene: TRBV20-1
J gene: TRBJ2-4

CDR3 protein: CAGSSPNRNGELFF
V gene: TRBV12-3/TRBV12-4
J gene: TRBJ2-2

CDR3 protein: CASSFVDRNYEQYF
V gene: TRBV5-1
J gene: TRBJ2-7

CDR3 protein: CATNERGGSDTQYF
V gene: TRBV15
J gene: TRBJ2-3

CDR3 protein: CSAIPTGARGYGYTF
V gene: TRBV20-1
J gene: TRBJ1-2

CDR3 protein: CASSLTGQGFGEQYF
V gene: TRBV7-3
J gene: TRBJ2-7

CDR3 protein: CSVDSGVSYEKYF
V gene: TRBV29-1
J gene: TRBJ2-7

CDR3 protein: CAISPGQNSGANVLTF
V gene: TRBV10-3
J gene: TRBJ2-6

CDR3 protein: CASSQPPGRRSYEQYF
V gene: TRBV6-6
J gene: TRBJ2-7

CDR3 protein: CASSYVASGGRGDTQYF
V gene: TRBV6-5
J gene: TRBJ2-3

CDR3 protein: CASSVDREGYTF
V gene: TRBV5-1
J gene: TRBJ1-2

CDR3 protein: CSVSQGRGTEAFF
V gene: TRBV29-1
J gene: TRBJ1-1

CDR3 protein: CASSLDPPSPLHF
V gene: TRBV5-5
J gene: TRBJ1-6

CDR3 protein: CASSQLAGGPYNEQFF
V gene: TRBV4-3
J gene: TRBJ2-1

CDR3 protein: CASSLLGQITDTQYF
V gene: TRBV7-2
J gene: TRBJ2-3

CDR3 protein: CASSLTRGSREKLFF
V gene: TRBV5-1
J gene: TRBJ1-4

CDR3 protein: CSAKSFRDRGLGLETQYF
V gene: TRBV20-1
J gene: TRBJ2-5

CDR3 protein: CASSYGLAGDLDEQYF
V gene: TRBV6-2/TRBV6-3
J gene: NA

CDR3 protein: CASNLGQLSTDTQYF
V gene: TRBV12-3/TRBV12-4
J gene: TRBJ2-3

CDR3 protein: CSVVIRTDYEQYF
V gene: TRBV20-1
J gene: NA

CDR3 protein: CASSPRTGGNEQFF
V gene: TRBV7-2
J gene: TRBJ2-1

CDR3 protein: CSAGQTSNYGYTF
V gene: TRBV20-1
J gene: TRBJ1-2

CDR3 protein: CASSQDMEQTYGYTF
V gene: TRBV3-1
J gene: TRBJ1-2

CDR3 protein: CSAPLGASGYNEQFF
V gene: TRBV20-1
J gene: TRBJ2-1

CDR3 protein: CSAASRGGAIQETQYF
V gene: TRBV20-1
J gene: TRBJ2-5

CDR3 protein: CASSLVSGQRHGYTF
V gene: TRBV7-2
J gene: TRBJ1-2

CDR3 protein: CSVGGTIQETQYF
V gene: TRBV29-1
J gene: TRBJ2-5

CDR3 protein: CASSLDRLAGVETQYF
V gene: TRBV11-2
J gene: TRBJ2-5

CDR3 protein: CASLQLLYNEQFF
V gene: TRBV6-1
J gene: TRBJ2-1

CDR3 protein: CASMGGNTEAFF
V gene: TRBV19
J gene: TRBJ1-1

CDR3 protein: CASSQDRGSEAFF
V gene: TRBV4-1
J gene: TRBJ1-1

CDR3 protein: CASSYWGGGNTEAFF
V gene: TRBV6-5
J gene: TRBJ1-1

CDR3 protein: CSARETRGYTF
V gene: TRBV20-1
J gene: TRBJ1-2

CDR3 protein: CATPEVGAVGSTDTQYF
V gene: TRBV7-9
J gene: TRBJ2-3

CDR3 protein: CTSSFQGRGSEQFF
V gene: TRBV4-1
J gene: TRBJ2-1

CDR3 protein: CASSAERTGRLEQYF
V gene: TRBV25-1
J gene: NA

CDR3 protein: CASSSPAGFGGANVLTF
V gene: TRBV7-8
J gene: TRBJ2-6